A selection of T cell receptor beta chains follows, all from one sample in a study of Graves' ophthalmopathy and Graves' hyperthyroidism. TCRdb redid the calling of the multiplex PCR reads with MiXCR, one entry per CDR3 protein. The profile covers roughly 600,000 distinct CDR3 sequences, with just under 40% appearing a single time and roughly 4.5% taken by the ten largest. Source material: peripheral blood or thyroid tissue (not recorded which). Receptor source: an adult man with Graves' hyperthyroidism. CDR3s include the opening cysteine and the closing phenylalanine or tryptophan. D genes are given only for firm matches. Expanded clones get a size class; other rows say once, few or many, or leave the size out.

clone size: .; D gene: .; J gene: TRBJ1-1; V gene: TRBV2; CDR3 DNA: TGTGCCAGCAGGACACCTGGACAGCTGAACACTGAAGCTTTCTTT; CDR3 protein: CASRTPGQLNTEAFF
clone size: .; D gene: .; J gene: TRBJ1-3; V gene: TRBV19; CDR3 DNA: TGTGCCAGTAGTATAGGAGGGGGACTCGACAACACCATATATTTT; CDR3 protein: CASSIGGGLDNTIYF
clone size: once; D gene: TRBD1; J gene: TRBJ1-1; V gene: TRBV20-1; CDR3 DNA: TGCAGTGTTCCAGGGGGGACGTCCATGAACACTGAAGCTTTCTTT; CDR3 protein: CSVPGGTSMNTEAFF
clone size: .; D gene: .; J gene: TRBJ2-5; V gene: TRBV6-5; CDR3 DNA: TGTGCCAGCAGTTACGGGTTAGCGGCCCCTCAAGAGACCCAGTACTTC; CDR3 protein: CASSYGLAAPQETQYF
clone size: .; D gene: TRBD1; J gene: TRBJ1-2; V gene: TRBV7-9; CDR3 DNA: TGTGCCAGCAGCTTAGGAGGGACAGGGGAGGACTATGGCTACACCTTC; CDR3 protein: CASSLGGTGEDYGYTF
clone size: many; D gene: .; J gene: TRBJ2-3; V gene: TRBV29-1; CDR3 DNA: TGCAGCGTTCAGGACGACCATTTGTTCCCCACAGATACGCAGTATTTT; CDR3 protein: CSVQDDHLFPTDTQYF
clone size: .; D gene: .; J gene: TRBJ1-4; V gene: TRBV6-1; CDR3 DNA: TGTGCCAGTCGCCGGGATCACTCAACTAATGAAAAACTGTTTTTT; CDR3 protein: CASRRDHSTNEKLFF
clone size: .; D gene: TRBD2; J gene: TRBJ2-7; V gene: TRBV7-9; CDR3 DNA: TGTGCCAGCAGCCCACGGGGGCTAGCGGGGACCCTACTTTTAGATGAGCAGTACTTC; CDR3 protein: CASSPRGLAGTLLLDEQYF
clone size: few; D gene: TRBD2; J gene: TRBJ2-1; V gene: TRBV20-1; CDR3 DNA: TGCAGTGCTAGAGATGCGAGAGCGGGAGGCCTCTACAATGAGCAGTTCTTC; CDR3 protein: CSARDARAGGLYNEQFF
clone size: many; D gene: .; J gene: TRBJ1-2; V gene: TRBV4-2; CDR3 DNA: TGTGCCAGCAGCCAAAGTTTTGGCAGTAACTATGGCTACACCTTC; CDR3 protein: CASSQSFGSNYGYTF
clone size: many; D gene: .; J gene: TRBJ1-2; V gene: TRBV10-3; CDR3 DNA: TGTGCCATCACCCAAAGTGTTGGACAGAGTCACTATGGCTACACCTTC; CDR3 protein: CAITQSVGQSHYGYTF
clone size: many; D gene: .; J gene: TRBJ1-1; V gene: TRBV15; CDR3 DNA: TGTGCCACCAGCAGAGGAGAGAACACTGAAGCTTTCTTT; CDR3 protein: CATSRGENTEAFF
clone size: many; D gene: TRBD2; J gene: TRBJ2-2; V gene: TRBV7-8; CDR3 DNA: TGTGCCAGCAGCTTAAGGAGCGGGACGAACACCGGGGAGCTGTTTTTT; CDR3 protein: CASSLRSGTNTGELFF
clone size: many; D gene: .; J gene: TRBJ1-6; V gene: TRBV6-1; CDR3 DNA: TGTGCCAGCAGCTTGACAGACAGTCGTAATTCACCCCTCCACTTT; CDR3 protein: CASSLTDSRNSPLHF
clone size: few; D gene: TRBD1; J gene: TRBJ1-6; V gene: TRBV28; CDR3 DNA: TGTGCCAGCAGAACAGGGGGCGCTTTTAATTCACCCCTCCACTTT; CDR3 protein: CASRTGGAFNSPLHF
clone size: many; D gene: TRBD1; J gene: TRBJ1-4; V gene: TRBV7-9; CDR3 DNA: TGTGCCAGCAGCTCGACGGACAGGGGGCCCGAAAAACTGTTTTTT; CDR3 protein: CASSSTDRGPEKLFF
clone size: few; D gene: .; J gene: TRBJ2-7; V gene: TRBV4-2; CDR3 DNA: TGTGCCAGCGGGACCCTTTACGAGCAGTACTTC; CDR3 protein: CASGTLYEQYF
clone size: few; D gene: TRBD1; J gene: TRBJ2-3; V gene: TRBV7-8; CDR3 DNA: TGTGCCAGCAGCTTTACTGGACAGGGTAGAGAAGATACGCAGTATTTT; CDR3 protein: CASSFTGQGREDTQYF
clone size: many; D gene: TRBD1; J gene: TRBJ1-6; V gene: TRBV6-6; CDR3 DNA: TGTGCCAGCAGTGCCGGGACAGACTTAAATTCACCCCTCCACTTT; CDR3 protein: CASSAGTDLNSPLHF
clone size: .; D gene: .; J gene: TRBJ1-2; V gene: TRBV7-8; CDR3 DNA: TGTGCCAGCAGCTTAGACCACGGTAACTACGGCTACACCTTC; CDR3 protein: CASSLDHGNYGYTF
clone size: many; D gene: .; J gene: TRBJ2-5; V gene: TRBV19; CDR3 DNA: TGTGCCAGTAGTCCCAGGGCCCGAGAGACCCAGTACTTC; CDR3 protein: CASSPRARETQYF
clone size: many; D gene: .; J gene: TRBJ1-1; V gene: TRBV12-3/TRBV12-4; CDR3 DNA: TGTGCCAGCAGTTACAAGGGCTCCATGAACACTGAAGCTTTCTTT; CDR3 protein: CASSYKGSMNTEAFF
clone size: many; D gene: TRBD1; J gene: TRBJ1-5; V gene: TRBV4-1; CDR3 DNA: TGCGCCAGCAGCCAAGACTGGGACAGGGGGGGTCAGCCCCAGCATTTT; CDR3 protein: CASSQDWDRGGQPQHF
clone size: few; D gene: TRBD1; J gene: TRBJ1-2; V gene: TRBV30; CDR3 DNA: TGTGCCTGGAGTGTGTTACAGGGGCGCGGCTACACCTTC; CDR3 protein: CAWSVLQGRGYTF
clone size: .; D gene: .; J gene: TRBJ1-2; V gene: TRBV4-1; CDR3 DNA: TGCGCCAGCAGCCAAGATGCCAGGGTGGAAGGCTACACCTTC; CDR3 protein: CASSQDARVEGYTF
clone size: many; D gene: TRBD1; J gene: TRBJ1-2; V gene: TRBV6-5; CDR3 DNA: TGTGCCAGCAGATCAGACAGGGCGGGCCTGTGGGGCTATGGCTACACCTTC; CDR3 protein: CASRSDRAGLWGYGYTF
clone size: .; D gene: TRBD1; J gene: TRBJ2-7; V gene: TRBV5-1; CDR3 DNA: TGCGCCAGCAGCTTGGCCTATAGCGGGACAGGGGACTACGAGCAGTACTTC; CDR3 protein: CASSLAYSGTGDYEQYF
clone size: few; D gene: .; J gene: TRBJ2-5; V gene: TRBV7-9; CDR3 DNA: TGTGCCAGCAGCTTAACGGGGTCAGAGCAAGAGACCCAGTACTTC; CDR3 protein: CASSLTGSEQETQYF
clone size: .; D gene: .; J gene: TRBJ1-1; V gene: TRBV10-3; CDR3 DNA: TGTGCCAGCAGCCTTCTAGCTAACGCTGAAGCTTTCTTT; CDR3 protein: CASSLLANAEAFF
clone size: many; D gene: .; J gene: TRBJ1-5; V gene: TRBV4-1; CDR3 DNA: TGCGCCAGCAGCCAAGGGTGGCAGAGCAATCAGCCCCAGCATTTT; CDR3 protein: CASSQGWQSNQPQHF
clone size: .; D gene: .; J gene: TRBJ2-2; V gene: TRBV9; CDR3 DNA: TGTGCCAGCAGCCAAGACTCAGCGAACACCGGGGAGCTGTTTTTT; CDR3 protein: CASSQDSANTGELFF
clone size: many; D gene: TRBD1; J gene: TRBJ1-2; V gene: TRBV11-3; CDR3 DNA: TGTGCCAGCAGCACACAGGGGGACTATGGCTACACCTTC; CDR3 protein: CASSTQGDYGYTF
clone size: .; D gene: .; J gene: TRBJ1-1; V gene: TRBV6-1; CDR3 DNA: TGTGCCTCCCAGATTACGATGAACACTGAAGCTTTCTTT; CDR3 protein: CASQITMNTEAFF
clone size: many; D gene: TRBD1; J gene: TRBJ2-2; V gene: TRBV7-9; CDR3 DNA: TGTGCCAGCAGCTTAGCAGGGGGCGAGGAGCTGTTTTTT; CDR3 protein: CASSLAGGEELFF
clone size: .; D gene: .; J gene: TRBJ2-6; V gene: TRBV6-1; CDR3 DNA: TGTGCCAGCAGCCAAACAGGGTCTGGGGCCAACGTCCTGACTTTC; CDR3 protein: CASSQTGSGANVLTF
clone size: many; D gene: TRBD1; J gene: TRBJ1-6; V gene: TRBV6-1; CDR3 DNA: TGTGCCAGCAGTGCGTCGACAGGGGGTGGCCATTCACCCCTCCACTTT; CDR3 protein: CASSASTGGGHSPLHF
clone size: many; D gene: TRBD2; J gene: TRBJ2-5; V gene: TRBV10-2; CDR3 DNA: TGCGCCAGCAGTGATTACGGGACTATCGAGACCCAGTACTTC; CDR3 protein: CASSDYGTIETQYF
clone size: .; D gene: .; J gene: TRBJ1-2; V gene: TRBV28; CDR3 DNA: TGTGCCAGCAGTTTCCTCCAGAGAGCTAACTATGGCTACACCTTC; CDR3 protein: CASSFLQRANYGYTF
clone size: many; D gene: TRBD1; J gene: TRBJ1-2; V gene: TRBV7-2; CDR3 DNA: TGTGCCAGCAGCTTAATGCCAGGGGGCGACTATGGCTACACCTTC; CDR3 protein: CASSLMPGGDYGYTF
clone size: .; D gene: .; J gene: TRBJ2-7; V gene: TRBV7-9; CDR3 DNA: TGTGCCAGCAGTTACATCGACTACGAGCAGTACTTC; CDR3 protein: CASSYIDYEQYF
clone size: .; D gene: .; J gene: TRBJ1-1; V gene: TRBV5-1; CDR3 DNA: TGCGCCAGCAGCGGGGACGGTAGGGGAGCGAACACTGAAGCTTTCTTT; CDR3 protein: CASSGDGRGANTEAFF
clone size: few; D gene: .; J gene: TRBJ2-1; V gene: TRBV7-9; CDR3 DNA: TGTGCCAGCAGCTTAGGGCGGCACAATGAGCAGTTCTTC; CDR3 protein: CASSLGRHNEQFF
clone size: many; D gene: TRBD1; J gene: TRBJ2-5; V gene: TRBV3-1; CDR3 DNA: TGTGCCAGCCATACGACAGGGGTGAGGGAGACCCAGTACTTC; CDR3 protein: CASHTTGVRETQYF
clone size: once; D gene: .; J gene: TRBJ2-2; V gene: TRBV5-4; CDR3 DNA: TGTGCCAGCAGCTTTAAGGGGAACACCGGGGAGCTGTTTTTT; CDR3 protein: CASSFKGNTGELFF
clone size: .; D gene: .; J gene: TRBJ1-2; V gene: TRBV24-1; CDR3 DNA: TGTGCCAGCTCGCGGACCGAGACAGTTTTAACTATGGCTACTACCTTC; CDR3 protein: CASSRTETVLTMATTF
clone size: many; D gene: .; J gene: TRBJ2-7; V gene: TRBV19; CDR3 DNA: TGTGCCAGTAGTATACGGTTTCTCTCCTACGAGCAGTACTTC; CDR3 protein: CASSIRFLSYEQYF
clone size: many; D gene: .; J gene: TRBJ2-7; V gene: TRBV12-3/TRBV12-4; CDR3 DNA: TGTGCCAGCAGTTGGATGGGGGGAGCCTACGAGCAGTACTTC; CDR3 protein: CASSWMGGAYEQYF
clone size: many; D gene: .; J gene: TRBJ2-5; V gene: TRBV20-1; CDR3 DNA: TGCAGTGCTAGTTCCGGGGCCGAGACCCAGTACTTC; CDR3 protein: CSASSGAETQYF
clone size: .; D gene: .; J gene: TRBJ1-2; V gene: TRBV12-3/TRBV12-4; CDR3 DNA: TGTGCCAGTTCTACCGGGCCAGGGAATGGCTACACCTTC; CDR3 protein: CASSTGPGNGYTF
clone size: .; D gene: .; J gene: TRBJ1-2; V gene: TRBV6-1; CDR3 DNA: TGTGCCAGCAGTGAAGCAACCTGGACTCACGGGGGGCTCTATGGCTACACCTTC; CDR3 protein: CASSEATWTHGGLYGYTF
clone size: few; D gene: .; J gene: TRBJ2-2; V gene: TRBV19; CDR3 DNA: TGTGCCAGTAGTATAGTCATACCGGGCCGCGGAACCGGGGAGCTGTTTTTT; CDR3 protein: CASSIVIPGRGTGELFF
clone size: .; D gene: .; J gene: TRBJ2-1; V gene: TRBV20-1; CDR3 DNA: TGCAGTGCTAGGGCGGGAAGCTCCTACAATGAGCAGTTCTTC; CDR3 protein: CSARAGSSYNEQFF
clone size: .; D gene: .; J gene: TRBJ2-7; V gene: TRBV7-9; CDR3 DNA: TGTGCCAGCAGCTTCGGTATGGGGGTGGCCTACAATGAGCAGTACTTC; CDR3 protein: CASSFGMGVAYNEQYF
clone size: many; D gene: .; J gene: TRBJ1-2; V gene: TRBV5-8; CDR3 DNA: TGTGCCAGCAGCTTTCAGGGAGGTGGCTACACCTTC; CDR3 protein: CASSFQGGGYTF
clone size: .; D gene: TRBD2; J gene: TRBJ2-3; V gene: TRBV27; CDR3 DNA: TGTGCCACCTCACGGGGGGCAGATACGCAGTATTTT; CDR3 protein: CATSRGADTQYF
clone size: many; D gene: .; J gene: TRBJ2-5; V gene: TRBV2; CDR3 DNA: TGTGCCAGCACGGCGAGCACGGTAGAAGAGACCCAGTACTTC; CDR3 protein: CASTASTVEETQYF
clone size: .; D gene: .; J gene: TRBJ2-5; V gene: TRBV19; CDR3 DNA: TGTGCCAGTAGTATATCCGGACAGGGACTACAAGAGACCCAGTACTTC; CDR3 protein: CASSISGQGLQETQYF
clone size: .; D gene: TRBD1; J gene: TRBJ2-3; V gene: TRBV24-1; CDR3 DNA: TGTGCCACCAGTGAGATGACAGGGGGCCTTAGGGATACGCAGTATTTT; CDR3 protein: CATSEMTGGLRDTQYF
clone size: .; D gene: TRBD1; J gene: TRBJ2-3; V gene: TRBV20-1; CDR3 DNA: TGCAGGGGGGACAGGGACCCCCTTAGCACAGATACGCAGTATTTT; CDR3 protein: CRGDRDPLSTDTQYF